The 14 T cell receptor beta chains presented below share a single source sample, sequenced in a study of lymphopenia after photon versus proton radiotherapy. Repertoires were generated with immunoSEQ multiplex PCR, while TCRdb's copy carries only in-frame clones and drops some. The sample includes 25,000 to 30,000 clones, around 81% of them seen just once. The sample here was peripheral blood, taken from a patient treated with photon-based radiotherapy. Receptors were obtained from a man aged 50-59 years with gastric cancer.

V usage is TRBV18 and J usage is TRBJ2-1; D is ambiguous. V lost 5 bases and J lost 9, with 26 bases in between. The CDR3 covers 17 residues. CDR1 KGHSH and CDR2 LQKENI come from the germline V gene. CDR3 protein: CASSSWPSTQGAGEQFF. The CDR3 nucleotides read TGTGCCAGCTCATCGTGGCCGTCCACACAAGGCGCCGGTGAGCAGTTCTTC.

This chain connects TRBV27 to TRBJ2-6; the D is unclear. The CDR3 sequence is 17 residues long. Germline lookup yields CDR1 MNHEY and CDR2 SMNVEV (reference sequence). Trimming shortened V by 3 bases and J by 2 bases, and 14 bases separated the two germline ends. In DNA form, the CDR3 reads TGTGCCAGCAGTTTCTCGCCTTCAAATACTGGGGCCAACGTCCTGACTTTC. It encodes CASSFSPSNTGANVLTF.

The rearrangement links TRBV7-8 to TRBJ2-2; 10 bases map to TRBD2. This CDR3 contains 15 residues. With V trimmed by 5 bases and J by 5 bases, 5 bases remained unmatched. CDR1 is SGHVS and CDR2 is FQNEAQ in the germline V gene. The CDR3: CASSPQRGGTGELFF. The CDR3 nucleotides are TGTGCCAGCAGCCCCCAGCGGGGGGGTACCGGGGAGCTGTTTTTT.

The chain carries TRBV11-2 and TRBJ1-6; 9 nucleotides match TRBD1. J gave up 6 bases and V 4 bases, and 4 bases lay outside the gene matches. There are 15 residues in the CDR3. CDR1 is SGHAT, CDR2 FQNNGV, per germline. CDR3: CASSSLTGGNSPLHF. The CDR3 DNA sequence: TGTGCCAGCAGCTCGTTGACAGGGGGTAATTCACCCCTCCACTTT.

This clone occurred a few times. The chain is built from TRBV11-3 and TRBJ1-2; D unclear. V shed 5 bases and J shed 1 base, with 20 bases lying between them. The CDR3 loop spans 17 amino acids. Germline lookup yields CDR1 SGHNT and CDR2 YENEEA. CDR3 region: CASSPLGAEILNYGYTF. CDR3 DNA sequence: TGTGCCAGCAGCCCCCTAGGTGCCGAGATCCTTAACTATGGCTACACCTTC. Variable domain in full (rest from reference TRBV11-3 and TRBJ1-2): EAGVVQSPRYKIIEKKQPVAFWCNPISGHNTLYWYLQNLGQGPELLIRYENEEAVDDSQLPKDRFSAERLKGVDSTLKIQPAELGDSAVYLCASSPLGAEILNYGYTFGSGTRLTVV.

The CDR3: CASSVGSRTDTQYF. The CDR3 DNA reads TGTGCCAGCAGTGTTGGCTCGCGCACAGATACGCAGTATTTT. The genes are TRBV25-1 and TRBJ2-3; D is undetermined. Germline V gene data show CDR1 as MGHDK and CDR2 as SYGVNS. Trimming cost V 4 bases and J 1 base, with 9 bases left between them. The CDR3 totals 14 residues.

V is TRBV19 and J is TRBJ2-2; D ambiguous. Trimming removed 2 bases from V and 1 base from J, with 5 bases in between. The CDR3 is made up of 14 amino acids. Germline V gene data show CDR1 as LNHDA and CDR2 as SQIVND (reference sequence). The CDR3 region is CASSILWNTGELFF. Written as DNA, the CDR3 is TGTGCCAGTAGTATACTCTGGAACACCGGGGAGCTGTTTTTT.

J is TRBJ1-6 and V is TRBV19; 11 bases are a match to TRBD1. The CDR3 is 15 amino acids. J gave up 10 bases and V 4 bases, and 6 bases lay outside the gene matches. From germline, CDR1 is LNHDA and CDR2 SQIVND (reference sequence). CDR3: CASSRSRTGGSPLHF. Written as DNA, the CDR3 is TGTGCCAGTAGTAGGTCTCGGACAGGGGGCTCACCCCTCCACTTT. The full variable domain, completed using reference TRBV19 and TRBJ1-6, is DGGITQSPKYLFRKEGQNVTLSCEQNLNHDAMYWYRQDPGQGLRLIYYSQIVNDFQKGDIAEGYSVSREKKESFPLTVTSAQKNPTAFYLCASSRSRTGGSPLHFGNGTRLTVT.

For the CDR3, the DNA is TGTGCCAGCAGCTTGGGGGGGGCGACCACCGGGGAGCTGTTTTTT. Protein sequence: CASSLGGATTGELFF. The chain has TRBV5-4 and TRBJ2-2, with D possibly called TRBD1 or TRBD2 (6 bases each). Germline-derived CDR1 and CDR2 are SGHNT and YYREEE (reference sequence). The V and J ends lost 0 bases and 4 bases respectively, with 10 bases between them. The CDR3 has 15 amino acids.

The CDR3 loop reads CASSLRAGGLNQPQHF. As DNA, the CDR3 is TGTGCCAGCAGTTTACGGGCAGGGGGCCTCAATCAGCCCCAGCATTTT. This chain joins TRBV27 and TRBJ1-5; TRBD1 agrees at 8 bases. CDR1 and CDR2 from the germline V gene are MNHEY and SMNVEV (reference sequence). CDR3 length equals 16 residues. J was trimmed by 3 bases and V by 2 bases; bases with no gene match: 6.

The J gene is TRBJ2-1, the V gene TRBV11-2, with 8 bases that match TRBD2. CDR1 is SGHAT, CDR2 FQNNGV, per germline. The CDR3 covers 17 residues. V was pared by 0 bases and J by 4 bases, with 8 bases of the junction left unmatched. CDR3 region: CASSLESSLAGYNEQFF. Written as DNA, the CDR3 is TGTGCCAGCAGCTTAGAGTCGAGTTTAGCGGGGTACAATGAGCAGTTCTTC.

The DNA of the CDR3 is TGTGCTAGTGGTTTGGAAGGGACTCGGGGCGAGACCCAGTACTTC. Translation: CASGLEGTRGETQYF. The rearrangement links TRBV12-5 to TRBJ2-5; TRBD2 is a possible D gene (6 bases). The germline V and J ends were trimmed by 1 base and 5 bases, with 14 bases remaining between them. Per the germline V gene, CDR1 is LGHNT and CDR2 is FRNRAP. The CDR3 runs to 15 residues.

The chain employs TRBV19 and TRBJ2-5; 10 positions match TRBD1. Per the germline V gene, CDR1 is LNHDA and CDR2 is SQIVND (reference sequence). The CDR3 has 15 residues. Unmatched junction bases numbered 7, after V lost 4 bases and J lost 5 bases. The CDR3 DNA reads TGTGCCAGTAGTAGACCGGGACAGGGGCAGGAGACCCAGTACTTC. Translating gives CASSRPGQGQETQYF.

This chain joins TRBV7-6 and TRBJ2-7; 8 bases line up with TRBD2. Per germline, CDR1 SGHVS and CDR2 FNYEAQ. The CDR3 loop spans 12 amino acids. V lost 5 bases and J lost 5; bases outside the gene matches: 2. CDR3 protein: CASSPGGHEQYV. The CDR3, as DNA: TGTGCCAGCAGCCCGGGGGGGCACGAGCAGTACGTC.